A single sample is the source of the 9 T cell receptor beta chains below, sequenced in a study of blood T cell repertoires in COVID-19. This table comes from immunoSEQ multiplex PCR, and its TCRdb copy is limited to in-frame clones, with some not included. The repertoire has about 80,000 clones, approximately 90% of them found once; the top ten carry approximately 6.7%. The source material was peripheral blood. The source of these receptors is a woman older than 75 with acute or convalescent COVID-19.

This chain joins TRBV3-1 (or the pseudogene TRBV3-2) and TRBJ2-7; 8 positions agree with TRBD1. CDR1 and CDR2 from the germline V gene are LGHDT and YNNKEL (reference sequence). V shed 6 bases and J 7 bases; nucleotides not matched to a gene: 20. The CDR3 is 17 amino acids. The CDR3 loop is CASSLTPRGTGRPEQYF. CDR3 bases: TGTGCCAGCAGTCTCACCCCGAGGGGGACAGGCCGCCCAGAGCAGTACTTC.

The chain uses TRBV28 and TRBJ1-5, with TRBD1 as a possible D gene (5 bases). Per the germline V gene, CDR1 is MDHEN and CDR2 is SYDVKM. Trimming cost V 6 bases and J 0 bases, with 12 bases left between them. The CDR3 extends over 15 amino acids. CDR3 protein: CASSPGGVSNQPQHF. CDR3 DNA: TGTGCCAGCAGCCCCGGGGGGGTTAGCAATCAGCCCCAGCATTTT.

This clone was seen repeatedly, ten times or more. The chain is built from TRBV28 and TRBJ2-7, with 9 bases identical to TRBD2. The CDR3 spans 16 residues. J lost 2 bases, V lost 6 bases, and 11 bases had no gene match. Germline CDR1 is MDHEN and CDR2 is SYDVKM. CDR3 nucleotide sequence: TGTGCCAGCAGGGGAACGGCTAGCGGGACCACCTACGAGCAGTACTTC. The encoded protein is CASRGTASGTTYEQYF.

The chain has TRBV5-1 and TRBJ2-3; tentative D call: TRBD1 (6 bases). Germline V lookup: CDR1 SGHRS, CDR2 YFSETQ. V lost 0 bases, J lost 3 bases, and 11 bases lay in between. The CDR3 length is 15 residues. CDR3 bases: TGCGCCAGCAGCTTGGAATGGACAGATACAGATACGCAGTATTTT. This gives the protein CASSLEWTDTDTQYF. The variable domain in full, completed from reference TRBV5-1 and TRBJ2-3, reads KAGVTQTPRYLIKTRGQQVTLSCSPISGHRSVSWYQQTPGQGLQFLFEYFSETQRNKGNFPGRFSGRQFSNSRSEMNVSTLELGDSALYLCASSLEWTDTDTQYFGPGTRLTVL.

V is TRBV6-2 or TRBV6-3 and J is TRBJ2-5; a weak D match, TRBD2 (7 bases). V dropped 2 bases and J dropped 5 bases, with 18 bases sitting between them. This CDR3 is built from 16 residues. Germline V CDR1 and CDR2: MNHEY, SVGEGT. CDR3 nucleotide sequence: TGTGCCAGCAGTTACGGGATGGGGGGGCTTAAGGAGACCCAGTACTTC. Translation: CASSYGMGGLKETQYF.

The chain carries TRBV7-9 and TRBJ2-5, with 8 bases identical to TRBD2. This CDR3 is 12 amino acids long. Germline assignment: CDR1 SEHNR and CDR2 FQNEAQ (reference sequence). V lost 4 bases, J lost 7 bases, and 2 bases stayed unmatched. The CDR3 here is CASSSRGGTQYF. In DNA, the CDR3 is TGTGCCAGCAGCTCACGGGGGGGGACCCAGTACTTC.

V is TRBV7-2 and J is TRBJ1-1; TRBD1 matches at 7 bases. After removal of 1 base from V and 7 bases from J, the junction contained 9 bases not matched to a gene. The V gene's germline CDR1 is SGHTA and CDR2 FQGNSA. CDR3 size: 15 residues. CDR3 amino acids: CASSLGRTGYFEAFF. Here the CDR3 DNA reads TGTGCCAGCAGCTTAGGAAGGACAGGCTACTTTGAAGCTTTCTTT.

CDR3 sequence: CASSLRSSTDTQYF. The CDR3 nucleotides are TGTGCCAGCAGCCTGCGGAGCAGCACAGATACGCAGTATTTT. The genes are TRBV6-5 and TRBJ2-3; D unresolved. The length of the CDR3 is 14 residues. Trimming took off 6 bases at V and 0 bases at J, with 10 bases between the two ends. Germline-derived CDR1 and CDR2 are MNHEY and SVGAGI.

This chain connects TRBV27 to TRBJ2-5, with 12 bases fitting TRBD2. The CDR3 has 14 amino acids. V lost 4 bases to trimming and J lost 5 bases; unmatched junction nucleotides: 2. Germline assignment: CDR1 MNHEY and CDR2 SMNVEV (reference sequence). The CDR3 loop is CASSYLAGGETQYF. DNA for the CDR3: TGTGCCAGCAGTTACCTAGCGGGAGGGGAGACCCAGTACTTC.